The T cell receptor (beta chain) under discussion was sequenced for a study of cytomegalovirus exposure and HLA in healthy donors (dated by TCRdb to 2016 to 2017). Broadly, across the study: An earlier analysis of several hundred of the donors reported approximately 290 Gb of sequence data and about 100 million unique TCR beta sequences from 150 million to 200 million T cells. A separate validation cohort of roughly 110 different subjects was used in addition to the 666-subject first cohort. A later genetic analysis took genome-wide SNP genotypes for about 55% of the roughly 700 donors and used that subset as a discovery cohort. Among over 350 genotyped donors of the cohort, an average of 235,054 unique TCR beta nucleotide sequences were sequenced per donor, about a sixth of them non-productive. Because of strong linkage in the cohort, roughly five DR-DQ haplotypes were treated as single units for association and clustering. To study patterns of TCR occurrence, a later analysis re-analyzed previously published TCR beta repertoires from just over 650 donors and added high-resolution HLA genotyping. The study used immunosequencing to profile the T cell repertoires of several hundred subjects and linked those repertoires to cytomegalovirus serostatus. Rather than using new phenotypic data, the later analysis identified candidate immune exposures from TCR beta sequences and from how often those sequences occurred across donors. All discovery cohort repertoires had been generated on a single sequencing platform. Donor age, sex, ethnicity and CMV serostatus were compiled alongside the repertoire data. Of the roughly 430 genotyped donors, 81% fell in the genetic ancestry cluster associated with self-reported Caucasian donors. Typing coverage varied by locus: roughly 629-640 donors for A, B, C, DRB1 and DQB1; 500 to 550 for DQA1; more than 600 for DPA1; roughly 470 for DPB1. The study aimed to test whether cataloging public T cell receptors could reveal signatures of past pathogen exposure. In an earlier analysis of roughly 540 of the donors, high-throughput TCR beta sequencing was used to judge whether each TCR beta V gene segment behaved as functional or pseudogenic. To predict cytomegalovirus infection status, the study brought together high-throughput TCR immunosequencing, statistical association of individual TCRs with disease status, and machine learning. Both class I and class II loci were covered by HLA typing, at four-digit resolution. Around 330 gigabases of sequencing data and around 85 million unique TCR sequences made up an early release that covered several hundred HLA-typed donors.

Library generation was performed with the immunoSEQ multiplex PCR assay. For the multiplex PCR, a mixture combining 60 forward primers for TCR Vbeta segments and 13 reverse primers for TCR Jbeta segments was used. A multiplex PCR assay on genomic DNA amplified the CDR3 region of rearranged TCR beta genes. The amplified TCR beta libraries were sequenced on the Illumina HiSeq System as 87-base-pair reads. Under the source paper's analysis protocol: In a later analysis, roughly 80 million unique TCR beta chains were counted across the roughly 610 repertoires, and approximately 9.9 million of these chains were shared by at least two donors. To remove PCR and sequencing errors, raw reads were error-corrected and collapsed into unique sequences using a nearest-neighbor algorithm that merged closely related sequences. To assign V, D and J gene segments, CDR3 sequences were aligned to IMGT reference sequences. For a sequence to be retained, at least a six-nucleotide match to both a V gene segment and a J gene segment was required. A rearrangement was called productive if the CDR3 had no stop codons and remained in frame with V and J, and every other rearrangement was called non-productive. Following IMGT convention, CDR3 was defined as the stretch from the second conserved V-encoded cysteine up to the conserved J-encoded phenylalanine. In an earlier analysis of more than 550 of the donors, sequences lacking an unambiguous match to a single V gene segment were excluded. An earlier analysis of 587 of the donors classified V segments as functional when productive rearrangements were above 56.7% and as segregating when the standard deviation between donors was above 5%. A statistical classification framework was built for diagnosing cytomegalovirus status from the catalog of TCR beta chain sequences. V and J gene assignment, in a later analysis, came from comparing TCR nucleotide sequences with IMGT/GENE-DB human TR gene sequences. In a later analysis, CDR3 sequences and most-parsimonious VDJ recombination scenarios were assigned using the TCRdist pipeline. In a later analysis, each TCR beta chain was defined by its CDR3 amino acid sequence together with its V-gene family, and reads without a unique V-gene family were excluded. As a way to deal with suspected cross-contamination and a sequencing artifact, a later analysis dropped roughly 600 nucleotide sequences that were highly shared and had low generation probability. In a later analysis, a clonal expansion index was calculated for each public chain from normalized within-repertoire ranks of inferred template counts. In a later analysis, generation probabilities were computed with a VDJ recombination model fitted to out-of-frame rearrangements, and the resulting probabilities were checked against IGoR. In a later analysis, hypergeometric tests were used to score TCR-TCR, TCR-HLA and TCR-CMV co-occurrence, with a repertoire-size bias correction applied to TCR pairs. False discovery rates were estimated in a later analysis by permuting HLA or CMV assignments 20 times. In a later analysis, co-occurring TCRs were grouped using DBSCAN, with TCRdist sequence similarity added in when clustering inside HLA-allele-positive subsets. Co-occurrence clustering excluded repertoires with fewer than 30,000 or more than 120,000 public chains, plus five with anomalous nucleotide sharing. The clones in this table, taken by TCRdb from immuneACCESS, are in-frame only. Not every clone is retained; where verified, under half of the shortfall comes from an unresolved V gene, and the cause of the rest is unknown. V and J calls and clone size are those listed in that table; D and trimming were worked out from the DNA. Counted in this sample were about 110,000 clones; 70% of them appeared once. The ten biggest clones cover about 11% of the sample.

The cohort consisted of 650 to 850 healthy bone marrow donors. Cohort members were all nominally healthy when sampled, although unrecorded immune exposures were likely present. The donor tested CMV seropositive, placing the donor among the roughly 300 seropositive members of the cohort. A peripheral blood sample was provided by each donor, and peripheral blood mononuclear cells were used for TCR beta sequencing. The Qiagen DNeasy Blood Extraction Kit was used to extract genomic DNA from the blood cell samples. Regarding this clone: What this receptor recognizes is not known. The sample holds no much larger clone one base away, and base qualities are not on file.

V is trimmed back by 5 bases and J by 7 bases, and the junction contains 8 bases that no gene match accounts for. The CDR3 spans 15 residues, from the cysteine through the phenylalanine. The kept DNA is CDR3 alone, 45 bases in frame from the first base. The germline V gene sets CDR1 to MNHEY and CDR2 to SVGAGI. What the study reported, not specific to this receptor: A cluster of highly shared sequence variants was judged likely to represent a technical artifact of the sequencing pipeline. Roughly uniform sequencing depth across donors was assumed in presence/absence analyses, although this assumption may not hold. Because counts were too low, seventeen rarely observed V segments, including chromosome 9 orphons, were excluded from the earlier analysis of 587 of the donors. For the cohort, immune exposure information was limited to CMV serostatus. In a later genetic analysis, fewer N-insertions in productive TCRs were reported among donors in an Asian-associated ancestry cluster than the roughly 700-donor mean. When HLA alleles, especially DR and DQ, strongly co-occurred, attributing TCR associations to individual alleles was difficult. A later analysis found that TCR association rates varied across HLA loci, with DRB1 alleles showing the most associated TCRs and HLA-C alleles the fewest. In vitro tests confirmed that a few of the cytomegalovirus-associated TCR beta chains recognize cytomegalovirus antigens. Because the 87-base-pair reads could not distinguish some IMGT-functional V segments, including TRBV6-2 and TRBV6-3, those segments were excluded. Because HLA typing was unavailable for some donors at each locus, only the typed subset was used in association tests. In an earlier analysis of around 600 of the donors, most TCR beta V segments were observed in productive rearrangements about 90% or about 30% of the time, broadly matching IMGT annotations. The classifier was reported to diagnose cytomegalovirus status with high specificity and sensitivity in both the original cohort and the validation cohort. In a later analysis, HLA-associated TCR beta chains were found to be more clonally expanded and to have lower generation probabilities than equally common non-associated chains. Across donors, most TCR sequences were observed very rarely, whereas some public TCRs were present in many individuals. Specific HLA alleles were associated with 15,000 to 20,000 TCR beta sequences at a false discovery rate of 0.05 in a later analysis. The study gave a list of around 170 TCR beta chains associated with cytomegalovirus. A further reported finding was that TCR beta sequences accurately predicted the HLA-A and HLA-B alleles for most subjects in the first cohort. This cohort had only TCR beta chains sequenced, and the lack of alpha or paired-chain data limited which features could be detected. Several of the top co-occurrence clusters appeared to be linked to parvovirus B19, influenza, CMV and Epstein-Barr virus, according to a later analysis. According to the authors, the approach could potentially be generalized to other disease states and immunological phenotypes. An association between a missense DCLRE1C variant and V-gene and J-gene trimming of TCR beta chains was found in a later genetic analysis and replicated in an independent cohort. In a later analysis, most CMV-associated TCR beta chains were found to appear HLA-restricted, with HLA associations seemingly driven largely by CMV exposure. Correlated functional status among segregating V segments might be attributable to linkage disequilibrium, but an unknown experimental factor could not be ruled out.

The specimen sequenced was PBMCs. The sequence was collected from a man between 35 and 55 years old in good health and CMV-seropositive. The V and J genes are TRBV6-5 and TRBJ1-4; a stretch of 9 junction bases matches TRBD1. The nucleotide sequence reads TGTGCCAGCAGTGGTGACAGGGGGTATAGTGAAAAACTGTTTTTT. Its product reads: CASSGDRGYSEKLFF.